This entry is about one T cell receptor (beta chain). The antigen remains unidentified. These data belong to a study of blood T cells in healthy people across ages. General study points: The diversity estimates, figures obtained from one million T cells, were considered underestimates.

A second PCR, run for about 7 to 11 cycles, used a sample-barcoded 5' primer plus a J-beta primer mix. A 12-random-nucleotide template-switch adaptor tagged each cDNA molecule. TCRdb used MiXCR to reprocess the 5' RACE reads, holding one entry per CDR3 protein. The repertoire holds approximately 1,700,000 distinct CDR3 sequences, with more than 35% as singletons. Losses at the gene ends were 1 base for V and 7 bases for J; bases not matched to a gene: 7. This CDR3 has 16 amino acids. Germline CDR1 is LNHNV and CDR2 is YYDKDF (reference sequence). Sequencing used blood. The sequence was obtained from a human donor in good health. This chain joins TRBV15 and TRBJ2-1, with 10 bases identical to TRBD2. The CDR3 DNA sequence: TGTGCCACCAGCAGAGTAATCAGCGGGGGGGCAAATGAGCAGTTCTTC. Amino acid sequence: CATSRVISGGANEQFF. The full variable domain, completed using reference TRBV15 and TRBJ2-1, is DAMVIQNPRYQVTQFGKPVTLSCSQTLNHNVMYWYQQKSSQAPKLLFHYYDKDFNNEADTPDNFQSRRPNTSFCFLDIRSPGLGDTAMYLCATSRVISGGANEQFFGPGTRLTVL.